This T cell receptor beta chain came from a study of blood T cell repertoires in COVID-19. The germline V gene encodes CDR1 SGHTA and CDR2 FQGTGA. The CDR3 length is 11 residues. The V end was cut by 3 bases, the J end by 14 bases, with 13 bases between. How the authors handled the data: Cell counts per sample came from amplifying reference gene primers. Libraries were prepared by immunoSEQ multiplex PCR; TCRdb keeps only in-frame clonotypes and omits some of them. V and J calls and clone size are as listed in that table; D and trimming were resolved from the DNA. Here the sample spans about 240,000 clones, about nine tenths being singletons.

This TCR was sampled from a man aged 55-75 years with acute or convalescent COVID-19. The sequenced sample consisted of peripheral blood. V is TRBV7-3 and J is TRBJ1-2; D is uncertain. The CDR3 sequence is CASSFGSLLTF. The DNA for the CDR3 is TGTGCCAGCAGCTTCGGGTCCCTATTGACCTTC. Using reference TRBV7-3 and TRBJ1-2 for the parts outside the CDR3, the full variable domain is GAGVSQTPSNKVTEKGKYVELRCDPISGHTALYWYRQSLGQGPEFLIYFQGTGAADDSGLPNDRFFAVRPEGSVSTLKIQRTERGDSAVYLCASSFGSLLTFGSGTRLTVV.